This TCR beta chain was identified in a study of CD4 T cells in relation to SARS-CoV-2 and coronaviruses. About the research overall: The restricting HLA molecule for shared crossreactive spike epitopes was mapped.

Comment on this clone: Its antigen is unidentified.

Naive and memory CD4+ T cells came from enriched cryopreserved PBMCs. TCRdb keeps only in-frame clones here, not all; method: immunoSEQ multiplex PCR. The sample has 35,000 to 40,000 clones, roughly 90% seen once. The study's findings and limits: In roughly 65% of donors, memory CD4+ clonotypes crossrecognized SARS-CoV-2 and at least one common cold coronavirus spike. This crossreactivity analysis covered spike protein alone, no other viral proteins.

This CDR3 spans 13 amino acids. The V gene's germline CDR1 is MDHEN and CDR2 SYDVKM. J lost 4 bases, V lost 8 bases, and 5 bases had no gene match. Specimen: memory CD4+ T cells from PBMCs. This sequence was found in an adult with COVID-19. The V call is TRBV28, the J call TRBJ2-7; 10 nucleotides agree with TRBD1. The CDR3 spells CASGGTGAYEQYF. The DNA for the CDR3 is TGTGCCAGCGGCGGGACAGGGGCGTACGAGCAGTACTTC.